Listed below are T cell receptor beta chains from one sample, sequenced in a study of cytomegalovirus exposure and HLA in healthy donors. The table came from immunoSEQ multiplex PCR; TCRdb's copy has only in-frame clones and leaves some out. The sample shows around 130,000 clones, 65% to 85% of them seen only once. Sequencing input: PBMCs. These receptors were collected from a woman aged 18-29 years in good health and CMV-seronegative. The CDR3 runs from the conserved cysteine through the conserved F or W. The D gene is left open where the match is weak. Clone size appears in some rows only: once, few, many, or a class for an expanded clone.

d_gene: TRBD1
v_gene: TRBV30
j_gene: TRBJ1-1
abundance: few
CDR3aa: CAWSVGTGGLNTEAFF
CDR3nt: TGTGCCTGGAGTGTAGGGACAGGGGGTTTGAACACTGAAGCTTTCTTT

d_gene: -
v_gene: TRBV6-5
j_gene: TRBJ1-2
abundance: few
CDR3aa: CASSYSDRIIAYGYTF
CDR3nt: TGTGCCAGCAGTTACTCTGACAGGATTATTGCCTATGGCTACACCTTC

d_gene: -
v_gene: TRBV5-1
j_gene: TRBJ1-1
abundance: -
CDR3aa: CASSLAATNTEAFF
CDR3nt: TGCGCCAGCAGCTTGGCTGCTACGAACACTGAAGCTTTCTTT

d_gene: TRBD2
v_gene: TRBV10-2
j_gene: TRBJ2-1
abundance: -
CDR3aa: CATLAGAASSYNEQFF
CDR3nt: TGCGCCACCCTAGCGGGAGCTGCCAGCTCCTACAATGAGCAGTTCTTC

d_gene: -
v_gene: TRBV19
j_gene: TRBJ2-4
abundance: -
CDR3aa: CATSWGPNIQYF
CDR3nt: TGTGCCACATCCTGGGGGCCAAACATTCAGTACTTC

d_gene: TRBD2
v_gene: TRBV7-9
j_gene: TRBJ2-7
abundance: -
CDR3aa: CASSPSGGSYEQYF
CDR3nt: TGTGCCAGCAGTCCTTCCGGGGGGTCCTACGAGCAGTACTTC

d_gene: -
v_gene: TRBV6-1
j_gene: TRBJ2-7
abundance: -
CDR3aa: CASSGAKTLAYEQYF
CDR3nt: TGTGCCAGCAGTGGGGCTAAGACTCTAGCCTACGAGCAGTACTTC

d_gene: TRBD1
v_gene: TRBV5-1
j_gene: TRBJ1-2
abundance: -
CDR3aa: CASSPGTGTFYGYTF
CDR3nt: TGCGCCAGCAGCCCAGGGACAGGGACGTTCTATGGCTACACCTTC

d_gene: TRBD2
v_gene: TRBV12-5
j_gene: TRBJ2-1
abundance: once
CDR3aa: CASCFATSGSPEIYNEQFF
CDR3nt: TGTGCTAGCTGCTTTGCCACTAGCGGGAGCCCCGAAATCTACAATGAGCAGTTCTTC

d_gene: -
v_gene: TRBV5-1
j_gene: TRBJ2-2
abundance: -
CDR3aa: CASSLIWRSSNTGELFF
CDR3nt: TGCGCCAGCAGCTTGATTTGGCGGAGTTCAAACACCGGGGAGCTGTTTTTT

d_gene: TRBD2
v_gene: TRBV7-2
j_gene: TRBJ2-1
abundance: -
CDR3aa: CASSLAGPGGPYNEQFF
CDR3nt: TGTGCCAGCAGCTTAGCGGGCCCGGGAGGGCCCTACAATGAGCAGTTCTTC

d_gene: -
v_gene: TRBV29-1
j_gene: TRBJ2-7
abundance: -
CDR3aa: CSVRRDSYEQYF
CDR3nt: TGCAGCGTTAGGAGGGACTCCTACGAGCAGTACTTC

d_gene: -
v_gene: TRBV2
j_gene: TRBJ1-1
abundance: -
CDR3aa: CASSVEGRTEAFF
CDR3nt: TGTGCCAGCAGTGTAGAGGGGAGGACTGAAGCTTTCTTT

d_gene: -
v_gene: TRBV28
j_gene: TRBJ1-5
abundance: -
CDR3aa: CASSFLDGGHQPQHF
CDR3nt: TGTGCCAGCAGTTTCCTCGACGGGGGGCATCAGCCCCAGCATTTT

d_gene: -
v_gene: TRBV7-2
j_gene: TRBJ2-1
abundance: -
CDR3aa: CASSLGGLGVREQFF
CDR3nt: TGTGCCAGCAGCTTAGGCGGGTTGGGAGTTCGTGAGCAGTTCTTC

d_gene: -
v_gene: TRBV27
j_gene: TRBJ1-2
abundance: -
CDR3aa: CASSDGAGVNYGYTF
CDR3nt: TGTGCCAGCAGTGACGGCGCGGGTGTTAACTATGGCTACACCTTC

d_gene: -
v_gene: TRBV19
j_gene: TRBJ1-1
abundance: -
CDR3aa: CASSIRGTEAFF
CDR3nt: TGTGCCAGTAGTATACGGGGAACTGAAGCTTTCTTT